This passage covers 22 T cell receptor beta chains from one sample sequenced in a study of OX40 agonist ivuxolimab in advanced cancers. TCRdb keeps only in-frame clones here, not all; method: immunoSEQ multiplex PCR. The sample lists about 30,000 clones, 79% occurring once. The sequenced sample was CD4+ or CD8+ T cells sorted from blood, obtained in a trial of the OX40 agonist ivuxolimab. These receptors were taken from an adult with an advanced solid tumor such as melanoma, head and neck, liver or kidney cancer.

The V gene is TRBV10-3, the J gene TRBJ2-5, with TRBD2 as a possible D gene (5 bases). The CDR3 runs to 11 residues. Per germline, CDR1 ENHRY and CDR2 SYGVKD. With 10 bases removed from V and 3 bases from J, the gap between germline ends came to 9 bases. DNA for the CDR3: TGTGCCACCCGGGGTAAAGAGACCCAGTACTTC. It yields the protein CATRGKETQYF.

The CDR3 DNA is TGTGCCAGCAGCCAAGACCGCTTAAGTAGGACCCTTGGCTACACCTTC. Translating it yields CASSQDRLSRTLGYTF. The chain links TRBV4-2 to TRBJ1-2; D gene ambiguous. The CDR3 runs to 16 residues. Trimming removed 0 bases from V and 7 bases from J, with 18 bases in between. Germline CDR1 and CDR2: LGHNA and YNFKEQ.

This clone came up once. V is TRBV5-4 and J is TRBJ2-7; TRBD1 matches at 9 bases. The ends lost 0 bases at V and 1 base at J; junction bases unmatched: 2. Per germline, CDR1 SGHNT and CDR2 YYREEE (reference sequence). The CDR3 is made up of 15 amino acids. The CDR3 spells CASSLVGTGSYEQYF. DNA for the CDR3: TGTGCCAGCAGCTTGGTCGGGACAGGGTCCTACGAGCAGTACTTC. The variable domain in full, with the rest retrieved from reference TRBV5-4 and TRBJ2-7, is ETGVTQSPTHLIKTRGQQVTLRCSSQSGHNTVSWYQQALGQGPQFIFQYYREEENGRGNFPPRFSGLQFPNYSSELNVNALELDDSALYLCASSLVGTGSYEQYFGPGTRLTVT.

This chain joins TRBV5-1 and TRBJ2-4, with TRBD1 as a possible D gene (6 bases). The germline gives CDR1 SGHRS, CDR2 YFSETQ. The V end was cut by 0 bases, the J end by 5 bases, with 6 bases between. This CDR3 has 13 amino acids. The CDR3 reads CASSLEGENIQYF. The CDR3 DNA reads as TGCGCCAGCAGCTTGGAGGGGGAAAACATTCAGTACTTC.

The rearrangement links TRBV5-6 to TRBJ1-6, with D unclear. The CDR3 extends over 14 amino acids. The V and J ends lost 1 base and 5 bases respectively, with 7 bases between them. CDR1 and CDR2 from the germline V gene are SGHDT and YYEEEE. The CDR3 reads CASSLWQNNSPLHF. CDR3 nucleotide sequence: TGTGCCAGCAGCTTGTGGCAGAATAATTCACCCCTCCACTTT.

The rearrangement joins TRBV2 to TRBJ2-7; the match to TRBD1 covers 7 bases. The CDR3 length is 13 residues. V dropped 8 bases and J dropped 4; count of bases not matched to a gene: 8. The germline V gene encodes CDR1 SNHLY and CDR2 FYNNEI. This CDR3 reads CASRVTGTYEQYF. For the CDR3, the DNA is TGTGCCAGCCGCGTGACAGGGACGTACGAGCAGTACTTC. Variable domain in full (rest from reference TRBV2 and TRBJ2-7): EPEVTQTPSHQVTQMGQEVILRCVPISNHLYFYWYRQILGQKVEFLVSFYNNEISEKSEIFDDQFSVERPDGSNFTLKIRSTKLEDSAMYFCASRVTGTYEQYFGPGTRLTVT.

CDR3 nucleotides: TGCAGCGTTGAGCCACGAGAAGGGTACGAGCAGTACTTC. Translated: CSVEPREGYEQYF. The rearrangement joins TRBV29-1 to TRBJ2-7; D gene ambiguous. The CDR3 runs 13 residues. From germline, CDR1 is SQVTM and CDR2 ANQGSEA. The V and J ends lost 3 bases and 4 bases respectively, with 13 bases between them.

In nucleotides, the CDR3 is TGTGCCAGCAGCTCGGGGGCAGGGGCAGGATATGGCTACACCTTC. Encoded protein: CASSSGAGAGYGYTF. The chain has TRBV7-9 and TRBJ1-2; D may be TRBD1 (6 bases). Germline values: CDR1 SEHNR, CDR2 FQNEAQ (reference sequence). The CDR3 sequence is 15 residues long. V lost 4 bases to trimming and J lost 5 bases, with 17 bases between them.

The chain employs TRBV5-1 and TRBJ1-5, with D tentatively TRBD1 (5 bases). Trimming left V 4 bases short and J 0 bases short, with 11 bases between. The CDR3 has 15 residues. Germline V gene sequence: CDR1 SGHRS, CDR2 YFSETQ. The CDR3, as DNA: TGCGCCAGCAGCACGGGACCAGATAGCAATCAGCCCCAGCATTTT. The encoded protein is CASSTGPDSNQPQHF. Using reference TRBV5-1 and TRBJ1-5 for the parts outside the CDR3, the full variable domain is KAGVTQTPRYLIKTRGQQVTLSCSPISGHRSVSWYQQTPGQGLQFLFEYFSETQRNKGNFPGRFSGRQFSNSRSEMNVSTLELGDSALYLCASSTGPDSNQPQHFGDGTRLSIL.

The rearrangement joins TRBV6-1 to TRBJ2-7; D is undetermined. Germline V gene lookup returns CDR1 MNHNS and CDR2 SASEGT. V lost 10 bases, J lost 4 bases, and 11 bases lay in between. The length of the CDR3 is 11 residues. In nucleotides, the CDR3 is TGTGCCACCTCTCGAATGTACGAGCAGTACTTC. Protein product: CATSRMYEQYF.

The chain uses TRBV29-1 and TRBJ1-1, with 8 bases fitting TRBD1. CDR3 size: 14 residues. Germline loops: CDR1 SQVTM, CDR2 ANQGSEA. Germline trimming cut 6 bases from V and 4 bases from J; bases unmatched to any gene: 10. The CDR3 region is CSVGPPGGRTEAFF. CDR3 coding DNA: TGCAGCGTCGGCCCCCCAGGGGGCCGCACTGAAGCTTTCTTT.

The chain employs TRBV29-1 and TRBJ1-2, with a possible D match to TRBD1 (6 bases). This CDR3 contains 11 residues. Between the trimmed V and J ends, which lost 6 bases and 4 bases, there was a span of 9 bases. Germline-derived CDR1 and CDR2 are SQVTM and ANQGSEA. DNA of the CDR3: TGCAGCGTACGGGGGGCCTATGGCTACACCTTC. Its translation: CSVRGAYGYTF.

The V gene is TRBV14, the J gene TRBJ1-2; D is undetermined. V was pared by 4 bases and J by 8 bases, with 8 bases between. Per the germline V gene, CDR1 is SGHDN and CDR2 is FVKESK. This CDR3 comprises 11 residues. CDR3 nucleotide sequence: TGTGCCAGCAGCCCTGGGGAGGGCTACACCTTC. This encodes CASSPGEGYTF.

V usage is TRBV9 and J usage is TRBJ2-7, with D perhaps matching TRBD1 (6 bases). V was clipped by 3 bases and J by 3 bases, with 19 bases between them. The germline V gene has CDR1 SGDLS and CDR2 YYNGEE. The CDR3 loop spans 16 amino acids. The CDR3 is CASSGGDTFRGYEQYF. In DNA form, the CDR3 reads TGTGCCAGCAGCGGTGGGGACACCTTTAGGGGCTACGAGCAGTACTTC.

The CDR3 is CASSVAYGLGERAEKLFF. The CDR3 DNA is TGTGCCAGCAGCGTAGCCTACGGACTAGGGGAGAGGGCTGAAAAACTGTTTTTT. This chain uses TRBV9 with TRBJ1-4, with a tentative D call TRBD1 (5 bases). CDR1 is SGDLS and CDR2 is YYNGEE in the germline V gene. Trimming took 0 bases from V and 7 from J, leaving 22 bases between them. This CDR3 contains 18 residues.

The chain is built from TRBV25-1 and TRBJ2-7; TRBD2 agrees at 12 bases. V lost 4 bases and J lost 7; bases outside the gene matches: 8. CDR1 and CDR2 (germline): MGHDK, SYGVNS. This CDR3 region has 15 residues. CDR3 loop: CASSARTSGAGEQYF. The CDR3 coding sequence is TGTGCCAGCAGTGCCAGGACTAGCGGGGCGGGAGAGCAGTACTTC.

This clone was counted a single time. The V and J genes are TRBV9 and TRBJ1-3, with unresolved D. V lost 4 bases and J lost 0, with 11 bases in between. Germline-derived CDR1 and CDR2 are SGDLS and YYNGEE. CDR3 length equals 15 residues. CDR3 sequence (DNA): TGTGCCAGCAGCCTCGGGAGCCCCTCTGGAAACACCATATATTTT. It specifies CASSLGSPSGNTIYF. Supplemented by reference TRBV9 and TRBJ1-3, the full variable domain reads DSGVTQTPKHLITATGQRVTLRCSPRSGDLSVYWYQQSLDQGLQFLIQYYNGEERAKGNILERFSAQQFPDLHSELNLSSLELGDSALYFCASSLGSPSGNTIYFGEGSWLTVV.

The CDR3 loop is CASSLRALSFEAFF. In DNA, the CDR3 is TGTGCCAGCAGCTTGAGGGCTTTAAGTTTTGAAGCTTTCTTT. The chain combines TRBV5-6 with TRBJ1-1; D remains unclear. The ends were cut back, 1 base at V and 7 bases at J, with 14 bases in the middle. From germline, CDR1 is SGHDT and CDR2 YYEEEE. CDR3 length: 14 amino acids.

The rearrangement uses TRBV10-3 and TRBJ2-5; 7 bases map to TRBD1. Trimming at V came to 6 bases and at J to 2 bases, leaving 9 bases not matched to a gene. The CDR3 is made up of 15 amino acids. Germline assignment: CDR1 ENHRY and CDR2 SYGVKD. For the CDR3, the DNA is TGTGCCATCAGGAGGGGGCTCGGGATTCAAGAGACCCAGTACTTC. Translating it yields CAIRRGLGIQETQYF.

This rearrangement joins TRBV5-1 to TRBJ2-1; 9 nucleotides align to TRBD1. The CDR3 contains 15 residues. J gave up 5 bases and V 4 bases, and 7 bases lay outside the gene matches. Germline V gene sequence: CDR1 SGHRS, CDR2 YFSETQ. CDR3 coding DNA: TGCGCCAGCAGCACCTGGGACAGGGCGAACAATGAGCAGTTCTTC. The encoded protein is CASSTWDRANNEQFF.

The chain joins TRBV18 to TRBJ2-2; possibly TRBD1 for D (5 bases). This CDR3 spans 18 amino acids. CDR1 and CDR2 (germline): KGHSH, LQKENI. V was cut by 3 bases and J by 4 bases, with 21 bases left in between. The CDR3 loop reads CASSPPRATEDPTGELFF. For the CDR3, the DNA is TGTGCCAGCTCACCTCCCAGGGCTACAGAAGATCCCACCGGGGAGCTGTTTTTT.

The CDR3 is CASSYRPGTGPYEQYF. DNA of the CDR3: TGTGCCAGCAGTTACAGGCCAGGGACAGGGCCCTACGAGCAGTACTTC. The rearrangement uses TRBV6-5 and TRBJ2-7; TRBD1 matches 9 bases. Germline trimming cut 2 bases from V and 2 bases from J; bases unmatched to any gene: 7. The germline V gene encodes CDR1 MNHEY and CDR2 SVGAGI. The CDR3 sequence is 16 residues long.